This TCR beta chain came from a study of a mutant IDH1 vaccine in newly diagnosed glioma. About the study: Most patients had radiochemotherapy with temozolomide before enrollment; others had one alone. Study results and caveats: Vaccine-induced immune responses occurred in 93.3% of patients.

The data were produced by immunoSEQ multiplex PCR, yet TCRdb's version contains in-frame clones alone and is incomplete. The profile covers tens of thousands of clones, with around 86% appearing a single time and about 4% taken by the ten largest. This clone showed up just once. The target antigen is unknown. Other DNA sequences within the sample encode an identical CDR3. Germline CDR1 SGHRS, CDR2 YFSETQ. The CDR3 totals 14 residues. The V and J ends lost 4 bases and 3 bases respectively, with 13 bases between them. As to time point: week 47, end of study. Topical imiquimod accompanied each vaccine dose, which consisted of 300 ug of mutant IDH1 20-mer peptide.

Sequenced material: PBMCs, taken from a glioma patient whose treatment included an IDH1 peptide vaccine. V gene TRBV5-1 combines with J gene TRBJ1-2, with a possible D match to TRBD1 (6 bases). The sequence derives from a man aged 30 to 39 with glioma. The CDR3 nucleotides are TGCGCCAGCAGCCTAGCAGGGGAGGACTATGGCTACACCTTC. Amino acid sequence: CASSLAGEDYGYTF.